This TCR beta chain was found in a study of T cell responses to AZD1222 COVID-19 vaccine. Generated by immunoSEQ multiplex PCR, the TCRdb table keeps only in-frame clones and is missing some. This table has more than 95,000 clones, about 91% appearing once. Researchers grouped second doses given at about 4 or about 12 weeks into one pool. The CDR3 length is 12 residues. J gave up 4 bases and V 10 bases, and 6 bases lay outside the gene matches. Per germline, CDR1 MDHEN and CDR2 SYDVKM. Regarding the study as a whole: Variant regions that are unmutated are reportedly the target of nearly half of spike-specific TCRs. CD4 TCRs associated with vaccination spanned spike, dominating at 160-218 and 743-854. Mostly white British, mostly female donors; authors suggested clonal diversity may be underestimated.

Points on this clone: Antigen unknown.

This chain uses TRBV28 with TRBJ2-7; 8 nucleotides line up with TRBD1. This receptor was identified in an adult who received the AZD1222 COVID-19 vaccine. Sequenced here: peripheral blood, sampled 28 days after the second AZD1222 dose. The CDR3: CATRQGRYEQYF. Here the CDR3 DNA reads TGTGCCACTCGACAGGGGCGGTACGAGCAGTACTTC.